This entry lists 15 T cell receptor beta chains sequenced from one sample in a study of T cells in Graves' hyperthyroidism and ophthalmopathy. Amplification of TCR beta CDR3 regions was performed using RNA transcripts as template. An initial round of RT-PCR targeting the TCR CDR3 relied on the HTBI primer set. MiXCR, applied by TCRdb to the multiplex PCR reads, yields one record per CDR3 protein. The table lists 600,000 to 850,000 distinct CDR3 sequences, over 15% of them singletons, with around 15% in the top ten. Sequencing input: blood. The receptors shown here come from a woman aged 45-65 years with Graves' hyperthyroidism that later progressed to Graves' ophthalmopathy.

This clonotype has ten or more counts. The chain links TRBV27 to TRBJ2-4; TRBD1 matches 7 bases. Germline-derived CDR1 and CDR2 are MNHEY and SMNVEV (reference sequence). J gave up 0 bases and V 5 bases, and 7 bases lay outside the gene matches. The CDR3 is 16 residues long. CDR3 in amino acids: CASSSRDREAKNIQYF. The CDR3 nucleotides read TGTGCCAGCAGTAGCCGGGACAGAGAAGCCAAAAACATTCAGTACTTC.

At least ten counts were recorded for this clonotype. The genes are TRBV14 and TRBJ2-7; the D is unclear. CDR1 is SGHDN, CDR2 FVKESK, per germline. Between the trimmed V and J ends, which lost 0 bases and 0 bases, there was a span of 12 bases. This CDR3 has 16 residues. CDR3 protein: CASSQDATFSSYEQYF. Written as DNA, the CDR3 is TGTGCCAGCAGCCAAGACGCGACATTCAGCTCCTACGAGCAGTACTTC.

The CDR3 DNA sequence: TGTGCCAGCAGCTTAGCAGGACTAGCGGGCGTCTCCTACAATGAGCAGTTCTTC. It codes for CASSLAGLAGVSYNEQFF. The genes are TRBV11-2 and TRBJ2-1, with TRBD2 matching 11 bases. The V gene end was trimmed by 1 base and the J gene end by 0 bases; junction bases not matched to a gene: 5. The germline CDR1 and CDR2 sequences are SGHAT and FQNNGV. This CDR3 has 18 amino acids.

This clonotype was seen only a few times. The rearrangement links TRBV11-2 to TRBJ2-7, with TRBD2 matching 10 bases. V dropped 5 bases and J dropped 4; count of bases not matched to a gene: 8. Per the germline V gene, CDR1 is SGHAT and CDR2 is FQNNGV. CDR3 length: 15 amino acids. CDR3 in DNA: TGTGCCAGCAGCGCCAGGACTAGCGGTGTTTACGAGCAGTACTTC. This codes for CASSARTSGVYEQYF.

The chain combines TRBV19 with TRBJ2-5; the match to TRBD1 covers 7 bases. The germline gives CDR1 LNHDA, CDR2 SQIVND (reference sequence). V was pared by 5 bases and J by 0 bases, with 6 bases of the junction left unmatched. The CDR3 has 15 residues. DNA for the CDR3: TGTGCCAGTAGTCCCCGGGACAGCTACCAAGAGACCCAGTACTTC. This sequence encodes CASSPRDSYQETQYF.

This clonotype was recorded at least ten times. The chain carries TRBV27 and TRBJ2-1; weak D call: TRBD1 (5 bases). V was cut by 6 bases and J by 0 bases, with 9 bases left in between. This CDR3 has 14 amino acids. Germline-derived CDR1 and CDR2 are MNHEY and SMNVEV (reference sequence). The CDR3 is CASRRDSSYNEQFF. CDR3 bases: TGTGCCAGCAGAAGAGACAGCTCCTACAATGAGCAGTTCTTC.

This sequence joins TRBV6-5 and TRBJ1-1; D might be TRBD1 (5 bases). This CDR3 is 13 amino acids long. Trimming took 2 bases from V and 4 from J, leaving 8 bases between them. Germline assignment: CDR1 MNHEY and CDR2 SVGAGI. CDR3 DNA sequence: TGTGCCAGCAGTTACACCCAGGGCACTGAAGCTTTCTTT. It encodes CASSYTQGTEAFF.

This clonotype was observed a handful of times. The J gene is TRBJ1-3, the V gene TRBV7-3; TRBD1 agrees at 7 bases. V was pared by 5 bases and J by 0 bases, with 7 bases of the junction left unmatched. This CDR3 has 16 amino acids. Germline values: CDR1 SGHTA, CDR2 FQGTGA. The CDR3 loop reads CASSPWTGRSGNTIYF. In nucleotides, the CDR3 is TGTGCCAGCAGCCCTTGGACAGGCCGCTCTGGAAACACCATATATTTT.

This clonotype has a count of ten or more. The gene calls are TRBV10-3 and TRBJ2-7; a possible D gene is TRBD2 (6 bases). The CDR3 length is 13 residues. V lost 6 bases, J lost 6 bases, and 15 bases lay in between. Germline V CDR1 and CDR2: ENHRY, SYGVKD. CDR3: CAISRDFFSEQYF. The CDR3 DNA follows: TGTGCCATCAGCCGGGACTTTTTCTCCGAGCAGTACTTC.

This clonotype has just one count. The chain links TRBV25-1 to TRBJ1-4; D perhaps matches TRBD1 (6 bases). CDR3 length: 14 amino acids. V gave up 1 base and J gave up 10 bases, with 13 bases separating them. Germline V gene data show CDR1 as MGHDK and CDR2 as SYGVNS. The CDR3 loop reads CASSEFGGWGKLFF. The CDR3 coding sequence is TGTGCCAGCAGTGAATTCGGGGGCTGGGGAAAACTGTTTTTT. Together with reference TRBV25-1 and TRBJ1-4, the CDR3 gives the full variable domain: EADIYQTPRYLVIGTGKKITLECSQTMGHDKMYWYQQDPGMELHLIHYSYGVNSTEKGDLSSESTVSRIRTEHFPLTLESARPSHTSQYLCASSEFGGWGKLFFGSGTQLSVL.

There are many counts of this clonotype. This chain joins TRBV11-2 and TRBJ2-5, with 9 positions matching TRBD2. Germline CDR1 and CDR2: SGHAT and FQNNGV. Unmatched junction bases numbered 15, after V lost 0 bases and J lost 1 base. CDR3 length: 20 amino acids. The CDR3 DNA sequence: TGTGCCAGCAGCTTAGACCCGGACACATTAGCGGGGGACCCCCAAGAGACCCAGTACTTC. As protein: CASSLDPDTLAGDPQETQYF. Variable domain in full (rest from reference TRBV11-2 and TRBJ2-5): EAGVAQSPRYKIIEKRQSVAFWCNPISGHATLYWYQQILGQGPKLLIQFQNNGVVDDSQLPKDRFSAERLKGVDSTLKIQPAKLEDSAVYLCASSLDPDTLAGDPQETQYFGPGTRLLVL.

This clonotype was detected a few times. This chain joins TRBV5-1 and TRBJ2-3, with 8 bases matching TRBD2. This CDR3 spans 14 amino acids. CDR1 is SGHRS and CDR2 is YFSETQ in the germline V gene. Germline trimming cut 7 bases from V and 1 base from J; bases unmatched to any gene: 5. CDR3 in DNA: TGCGCCAGCTCGGGGGGGCAGGGCACAGATACGCAGTATTTT. It codes for CASSGGQGTDTQYF. The full variable domain, its missing parts supplied by reference TRBV5-1 and TRBJ2-3, is KAGVTQTPRYLIKTRGQQVTLSCSPISGHRSVSWYQQTPGQGLQFLFEYFSETQRNKGNFPGRFSGRQFSNSRSEMNVSTLELGDSALYLCASSGGQGTDTQYFGPGTRLTVL.

This chain connects TRBV20-1 to TRBJ2-7, with unresolved D. This CDR3 is 17 amino acids long. V shed 6 bases and J shed 0 bases, with 24 bases lying between them. Germline CDR1 and CDR2: DFQATT and SNEGSKA (reference sequence). The CDR3 DNA follows: TGCAGTGCCGCGCTCCCAGTGGTAGGACGTAGCTCCTACGAGCAGTACTTC. Its protein is CSAALPVVGRSSYEQYF.

The table lists this clonotype with many counts. The chain uses TRBV20-1 and TRBJ1-2; the match to TRBD1 covers 10 bases. With 2 bases clipped from V and 4 bases from J, the junction kept 10 bases outside the gene matches. The CDR3 has 16 amino acids. Per germline, CDR1 DFQATT and CDR2 SNEGSKA (reference sequence). CDR3 coding DNA: TGCAGTGCTAGACCGGGACAGGGGTCCCTCTCCTATGGCTACACCTTC. Its translation: CSARPGQGSLSYGYTF.

This clonotype was recorded a few times. The chain recombines TRBV15 with TRBJ1-2; 10 nucleotides line up with TRBD1. CDR3 length equals 16 residues. The ends lost 1 base at V and 4 bases at J; junction bases unmatched: 6. Per the germline V gene, CDR1 is LNHNV and CDR2 is YYDKDF (reference sequence). As DNA, the CDR3 is TGTGCCACCAGCAGAGGACAGGGGGCGTTGGGCTATGGCTACACCTTC. As protein: CATSRGQGALGYGYTF.